This T cell receptor beta chain originates from a study of long-term antiretroviral therapy in people with HIV. Study observations and caveats: ART was followed by higher diversity that remained below transplant donor controls. Pre-ART expanded TRB clones stayed dominant throughout, though often decreasing after ART. It was not possible to obtain data on ART adherence, viral resistance or therapy changes.

Version v3.0 of the immunoSEQ assay ran at survey level. A target of roughly 40,000-50,000 T-cell genomes per sample was set for sequencing. Measured with immunoSEQ multiplex PCR; TCRdb has only the in-frame clones, and not every one. The profile shows roughly 28,000 clones, 95% of them singletons. From germline, CDR1 is LNHDA and CDR2 SQIVND (reference sequence). This CDR3 has 16 residues. V lost 5 bases, J lost 0 bases, and 16 bases lay in between. A remark on this clone: Its antigen remains unidentified.

The sequence was obtained from a man between 45 and 60 years old with HIV. Sequencing used unsorted PBMCs, obtained 5.3 years after starting antiretroviral therapy. The chain employs TRBV19 and TRBJ1-1; a possible D gene is TRBD1 (5 bases). The CDR3 coding sequence is TGTGCCAGTAGTGGGGGGGGGAGAATCATGAACACTGAAGCTTTCTTT. Protein product: CASSGGGRIMNTEAFF.